This T cell receptor (beta chain) was sequenced in a study of T cell repertoires in cytomegalovirus infection. On the study more broadly: CMV infection together with matching HLA type was indicated by public TCR beta signatures. Study conclusions and caveats: The cumulative frequency of public TCR beta families distinguished individuals who carried CMV together with the relevant HLA.

From the reads, TCRdb called clonotypes with MiXCR, one entry per CDR3 protein. The sample comprises 250,000 to 300,000 distinct CDR3 sequences, roughly a fifth of which are singletons, and roughly 19% rests with the top ten. To note about this clonotype: Its antigen is not identified.

CDR3 length: 18 residues. Germline V gene sequence: CDR1 SGHTA, CDR2 FQGNSA. V shed 3 bases, J shed 0 bases, and the junction held 8 bases outside the gene matches. The material sequenced was cultured PBMCs, taken from culture after CMV antigen stimulation. This clonotype originated in a human donor in good health (CMV status not recorded). Some clones in this sample may be carry-over from other donors' samples. The V call is TRBV7-2, the J call TRBJ2-2, with 9 nucleotides matching TRBD1. The CDR3 coding sequence is TGTGCCAGCAGCTTCCGGGACAGGGAAATCACGAACACCGGGGAGCTGTTTTTT. Protein: CASSFRDREITNTGELFF.